This T cell receptor (beta chain) was sequenced for a study of OX40 agonist ivuxolimab in advanced cancers. CDR1 is SGHDN and CDR2 is FVKESK in the germline V gene. CDR3 length: 16 residues. V trimming: 6 bases; J trimming: 4 bases; junction bases outside the gene matches: 10. Data came from immunoSEQ multiplex PCR; TCRdb stores just in-frame clones and leaves some out. The sample contains 65,000 to 95,000 clones, over 70% of which appear only once. The TCR originated in an adult with an advanced solid tumor such as melanoma, head and neck, liver or kidney cancer. The chain has TRBV14 and TRBJ2-2; the match to TRBD1 covers 8 bases. The sequencing here drew on CD4+ or CD8+ T cells sorted from blood, taken in a trial of the OX40 agonist ivuxolimab. The CDR3 DNA reads TGTGCCAGCAGGCCAAGTGGACAGGGAAGCACCGGGGAGCTGTTTTTT. It translates to CASRPSGQGSTGELFF.